One and the same sample provided the 29 T cell receptor beta chains below, sequenced in a study of blood T cell repertoires in COVID-19. Sequencing used immunoSEQ multiplex PCR; TCRdb keeps in-frame clones, though not all of them. Of about 130,000 clones in the sample, about 79% are singletons; the top ten hold approximately 10%. Sample: PBMCs or T cells enriched from blood (not recorded which). All receptors come from a man in his fifties or sixties who had recovered from COVID-19.

The chain carries TRBV19 and TRBJ2-1; 7 nucleotides line up with TRBD2. The CDR3 is 14 residues long. Germline values: CDR1 LNHDA, CDR2 SQIVND (reference sequence). The V gene end was trimmed by 3 bases and the J gene end by 3 bases; junction bases not matched to a gene: 2. In DNA, the CDR3 is TGTGCCAGTAGTATCGGGACTATCTACAATGAGCAGTTCTTC. It codes for CASSIGTIYNEQFF.

Comment on this clone: Relative to the germline gene, one junction end is altered; a read error may explain this. The chain couples TRBV6-5 to TRBJ2-5; D is perhaps TRBD1 (6 bases). Germline CDR1 MNHEY, CDR2 SVGAGI. The CDR3 spans 14 residues. The CDR3, as DNA: TGTGCCAGCAACCCCGGGACAAGCCAAGAGATCCAGTACTTC. It yields the protein CASNPGTSQEIQYF.

The chain combines TRBV7-2 with TRBJ1-5; D might be TRBD1 (6 bases). V was trimmed by 5 bases and J by 0 bases, leaving 11 bases between them. The CDR3 extends over 15 amino acids. Germline values: CDR1 SGHTA, CDR2 FQGNSA. Here the CDR3 DNA reads TGTGCCAGCAGCCCAGGACAGTATAGCAATCAGCCCCAGCATTTT. It is translated as CASSPGQYSNQPQHF.

This clone was picked up a small number of times. This chain connects TRBV19 to TRBJ2-3; 8 bases map to TRBD2. From germline, CDR1 is LNHDA and CDR2 SQIVND (reference sequence). CDR3 length: 15 amino acids. The V segment lost 3 bases and the J segment 0 bases; nucleotides outside the gene matches: 2. CDR3 loop: CASSIGTRSTDTQYF. The CDR3 DNA follows: TGTGCCAGTAGTATCGGGACTAGAAGCACAGATACGCAGTATTTT.

The chain links TRBV18 to TRBJ2-5; 8 positions agree with TRBD1. Germline-derived CDR1 and CDR2 are KGHSH and LQKENI. With V trimmed by 3 bases and J by 5 bases, 5 bases remained unmatched. The CDR3 runs to 14 residues. CDR3 sequence: CASSPAGGGETQYF. For the CDR3, the DNA is TGTGCCAGCTCACCCGCAGGGGGCGGTGAGACCCAGTACTTC.

The genes are TRBV7-2 and TRBJ2-7, with TRBD2 matching over 9 bases. The germline CDR1 and CDR2 sequences are SGHTA and FQGNSA. The CDR3 covers 13 residues. With 6 bases clipped from V and 12 bases from J, the junction kept 12 bases outside the gene matches. This CDR3 reads CASSTGVAGGPYF. The DNA for the CDR3 is TGTGCCAGCAGTACAGGGGTCGCGGGGGGGCCGTACTTC.

V and J are TRBV6-2 or TRBV6-3 and TRBJ1-2; 7 nucleotides match TRBD1. The germline CDR1 and CDR2 sequences are MNHEY and SVGEGT. This CDR3 has 15 amino acids. V lost 2 bases and J lost 8; bases outside the gene matches: 11. CDR3 DNA: TGTGCCAGCAGTTACGAGACAGGGTATTCGCGGGGCTACACCTTC. Amino acid sequence: CASSYETGYSRGYTF.

This chain links TRBV5-4 with TRBJ1-3; 7 bases map to TRBD1. The germline gives CDR1 SGHNT, CDR2 YYREEE (reference sequence). This CDR3 has 18 residues. V lost 0 bases to trimming and J lost 0 bases; unmatched junction nucleotides: 9. For the CDR3, the DNA is TGTGCCAGCAGCTTGGGACTTTCCGGGACAGTCTCTGGAAACACCATATATTTT. This encodes CASSLGLSGTVSGNTIYF.

The rearrangement links TRBV5-4 to TRBJ2-1; no clear D gene. The germline gives CDR1 SGHNT, CDR2 YYREEE (reference sequence). V shed 7 bases and J shed 2 bases, with 19 bases lying between them. The CDR3 spans 16 residues. The CDR3 reads CASQRSIVSTYNEQFF. CDR3 sequence (DNA): TGTGCCAGCCAAAGAAGCATAGTAAGCACCTACAATGAGCAGTTCTTC. Filled out from reference TRBV5-4 and TRBJ2-1, the complete variable domain reads ETGVTQSPTHLIKTRGQQVTLRCSSQSGHNTVSWYQQALGQGPQFIFQYYREEENGRGNFPPRFSGLQFPNYSSELNVNALELDDSALYLCASQRSIVSTYNEQFFGPGTRLTVL.

The chain links TRBV5-4 to TRBJ2-5, with a possible D match to TRBD1 (7 bases). The germline V gene has CDR1 SGHNT and CDR2 YYREEE (reference sequence). Trimming left V 6 bases short and J 1 base short, with 19 bases between. The CDR3 covers 16 residues. The CDR3 reads CASTRGGGEGQETQYF. Here the CDR3 DNA reads TGTGCCAGCACGAGAGGAGGGGGCGAGGGCCAAGAGACCCAGTACTTC. The full variable domain, with the rest looked up from reference TRBV5-4 and TRBJ2-5, is ETGVTQSPTHLIKTRGQQVTLRCSSQSGHNTVSWYQQALGQGPQFIFQYYREEENGRGNFPPRFSGLQFPNYSSELNVNALELDDSALYLCASTRGGGEGQETQYFGPGTRLLVL.

The chain employs TRBV7-2 and TRBJ2-5, with 9 bases aligning to TRBD2. In germline, CDR1 is SGHTA, CDR2 FQGNSA. Trimming removed 3 bases from V and 2 bases from J; junction bases left unmatched: 7. This CDR3 is 16 amino acids long. The CDR3, as DNA: TGTGCCAGCAGCTTGATTGTTAGCGGGGGTCAAGAGACCCAGTACTTC. It yields the protein CASSLIVSGGQETQYF.

The chain recombines TRBV11-2 with TRBJ2-7; 9 nucleotides match TRBD1. CDR1 is SGHAT, CDR2 FQNNGV, per germline. With V trimmed by 4 bases and J by 5 bases, 12 bases remained unmatched. The CDR3 is 16 residues long. Written as DNA, the CDR3 is TGTGCCAGCAGCTGGCCGGGACAGGGCCGTGGGAACGAGCAGTACTTC. The encoded protein is CASSWPGQGRGNEQYF.

The chain joins TRBV15 to TRBJ2-5; perhaps TRBD1 as D (5 bases). The germline V and J ends were trimmed by 8 bases and 5 bases, with 12 bases remaining between them. The CDR3 loop spans 12 amino acids. From germline, CDR1 is LNHNV and CDR2 YYDKDF (reference sequence). The DNA of the CDR3 is TGTGCCACCGCTAGGACACTTGAGACCCAGTACTTC. Amino acid sequence: CATARTLETQYF. Full variable domain (rest looked up from reference TRBV15 and TRBJ2-5): DAMVIQNPRYQVTQFGKPVTLSCSQTLNHNVMYWYQQKSSQAPKLLFHYYDKDFNNEADTPDNFQSRRPNTSFCFLDIRSPGLGDTAMYLCATARTLETQYFGPGTRLLVL.

The V call is TRBV4-1, the J call TRBJ2-7; TRBD1 agrees at 9 bases. CDR1 and CDR2 from the germline V gene are MGHRA and YSYEKL. CDR3 size: 16 residues. Trimming cost V 1 base and J 4 bases; bases outside gene matches: 8. CDR3 sequence reads: CASSQAEQGARYEQYF. The CDR3 DNA is TGCGCCAGCAGCCAAGCCGAACAGGGGGCGCGGTACGAGCAGTACTTC.

J is TRBJ2-7 and V is TRBV7-2, with TRBD1 identical over 10 bases. Germline V gene data show CDR1 as SGHTA and CDR2 as FQGNSA. The CDR3 contains 15 residues. Unmatched junction bases numbered 6, after V lost 5 bases and J lost 2 bases. The DNA of the CDR3 is TGTGCCAGCAGCCGTGGGACAGGGGACACCTACGAGCAGTACTTC. This sequence encodes CASSRGTGDTYEQYF.

This clone occurred a few times. The V call is TRBV29-1, the J call TRBJ1-2, with 7 bases lining up with TRBD1. This CDR3 contains 12 residues. Germline lookup yields CDR1 SQVTM and CDR2 ANQGSEA. V was clipped by 7 bases and J by 3 bases; unmatched bases: 5. CDR3 sequence: CSAFTGDYGYTF. The CDR3 DNA is TGCAGCGCCTTCACAGGGGACTATGGCTACACCTTC.

This rearrangement joins TRBV5-1 to TRBJ2-2; 9 bases map to TRBD1. With 3 bases clipped from V and 4 bases from J, the junction kept 10 bases outside the gene matches. Germline lookup yields CDR1 SGHRS and CDR2 YFSETQ. The CDR3 has 17 amino acids. CDR3 in DNA: TGCGCCAGCAGCTGGGAAACAGGGGGCCGGGGCACCGGGGAGCTGTTTTTT. This translates into CASSWETGGRGTGELFF.

This chain connects TRBV11-2 to TRBJ2-5; 7 bases fit TRBD2. The J segment lost 2 bases and the V segment lost 1 base, leaving 7 bases of the junction unmatched. Looked up from germline, CDR1 is SGHAT and CDR2 is FQNNGV. The CDR3 has 16 residues. This CDR3 reads CASSLVPGLLQETQYF. The DNA of the CDR3 is TGTGCCAGCAGCTTAGTACCGGGACTATTACAAGAGACCCAGTACTTC.

The chain carries TRBV19 and TRBJ2-2, with 10 bases aligning to TRBD2. Trimming took 7 bases from V and 0 from J; bases not matched to a gene: 8. The CDR3 length is 17 residues. Germline CDR1 LNHDA, CDR2 SQIVND (reference sequence). This CDR3 is CASKQAGGPANTGELFF. The CDR3 bases are TGTGCCAGTAAGCAAGCGGGGGGGCCCGCGAACACCGGGGAGCTGTTTTTT. Together with reference TRBV19 and TRBJ2-2, the CDR3 gives the full variable domain: DGGITQSPKYLFRKEGQNVTLSCEQNLNHDAMYWYRQDPGQGLRLIYYSQIVNDFQKGDIAEGYSVSREKKESFPLTVTSAQKNPTAFYLCASKQAGGPANTGELFFGEGSRLTVL.

V usage is TRBV18 and J usage is TRBJ1-4, with D maybe TRBD1 (5 bases). The CDR3 runs 14 residues. Per the germline V gene, CDR1 is KGHSH and CDR2 is LQKENI. The V gene lost 3 bases and the J gene lost 3 bases, with 8 bases spanning the gap. The CDR3 loop is CASSPGAANEKLFF. The CDR3 nucleotides are TGTGCCAGCTCACCTGGGGCGGCTAATGAAAAACTGTTTTTT. Full variable domain (rest looked up from reference TRBV18 and TRBJ1-4): NAGVMQNPRHLVRRRGQEARLRCSPMKGHSHVYWYRQLPEEGLKFMVYLQKENIIDESGMPKERFSAEFPKEGPSILRIQQVVRGDSAAYFCASSPGAANEKLFFGSGTQLSVL.

The chain recombines TRBV6-5 with TRBJ2-7, with 11 bases fitting TRBD1. The V segment lost 6 bases and the J segment 4 bases; nucleotides outside the gene matches: 5. The CDR3 runs 14 residues. From germline, CDR1 is MNHEY and CDR2 SVGAGI. The CDR3 region has the DNA TGTGCCAGCAGGATGGGGACAGGGGGATACGAGCAGTACTTC. Amino acid sequence: CASRMGTGGYEQYF.

The chain couples TRBV23-1 to TRBJ2-7; tentative D call: TRBD2 (6 bases). TRBV23-1 is sorted into the ORF group, with uncertain function. This CDR3 is 16 amino acids long. V gave up 0 bases and J gave up 2 bases, with 14 bases separating them. The CDR3 is CASSQSALRGTYEQYF. The CDR3 region has the DNA TGCGCCAGCAGTCAATCGGCCCTACGGGGGACCTACGAGCAGTACTTC.

This chain uses TRBV27 with TRBJ2-7; D unclear. In germline, CDR1 is MNHEY, CDR2 SMNVEV (reference sequence). The CDR3 loop spans 14 amino acids. V dropped 5 bases and J dropped 0 bases, with 11 bases sitting between them. Here the CDR3 reads CASSGLSDSYEQYF. The CDR3 DNA is TGTGCCAGCAGTGGGCTCAGTGACTCCTACGAGCAGTACTTC.

This chain connects TRBV2 to TRBJ1-2; TRBD1 matches at 7 bases. Trimming took 4 bases from V and 4 from J; bases not matched to a gene: 3. This CDR3 contains 13 residues. In germline, CDR1 is SNHLY, CDR2 FYNNEI. In DNA, the CDR3 is TGTGCCAGCAGTGCGGGACAGTCCTATGGCTACACCTTC. It yields the protein CASSAGQSYGYTF.

The genes are TRBV6-5 and TRBJ2-4; the match to TRBD1 covers 7 bases. Germline V gene sequence: CDR1 MNHEY, CDR2 SVGAGI. V shed 6 bases, J shed 5 bases, and the junction held 7 bases outside the gene matches. The CDR3 spans 14 residues. CDR3 coding DNA: TGTGCCAGCAGATCGACAGGGACCGAAAACATTCAGTACTTC. Encoded protein: CASRSTGTENIQYF.

The J gene is TRBJ1-2, the V gene TRBV5-8; no definite D call. CDR3 length: 12 amino acids. Per germline, CDR1 SGHTS and CDR2 YDEGEE. The V end lost 4 bases, the J end lost 7 bases, and 11 bases lay between the germline ends. The CDR3 spells CASSPAGFGYTF. Here the CDR3 DNA reads TGTGCCAGCAGCCCGGCCGGGTTTGGCTACACCTTC.

This clone has a handful of counts. The V and J genes are TRBV18 and TRBJ2-6; 9 positions match TRBD1. The CDR3 is made up of 17 amino acids. Germline V gene sequence: CDR1 KGHSH, CDR2 LQKENI. The V segment lost 2 bases and the J segment 4 bases; nucleotides outside the gene matches: 6. This CDR3 is CASSPTGGASGANVLTF. The CDR3 nucleotides are TGTGCCAGCTCACCAACAGGGGGCGCATCAGGGGCCAACGTCCTGACTTTC.

The chain has TRBV27 and TRBJ2-7, with TRBD1 matching over 9 bases. V lost 3 bases, J lost 4 bases, and 7 bases stayed unmatched. Germline lookup yields CDR1 MNHEY and CDR2 SMNVEV (reference sequence). This CDR3 spans 15 amino acids. The CDR3, as DNA: TGTGCCAGCAGTTTCGCCGGGACAGGGCGTTACGAGCAGTACTTC. The encoded protein is CASSFAGTGRYEQYF.

The rearrangement uses TRBV7-9 and TRBJ2-4; 9 bases are a match to TRBD1. The CDR3 length is 18 residues. CDR1 SEHNR and CDR2 FQNEAQ come from the germline V gene (reference sequence). V gave up 4 bases and J gave up 1 base; unmatched junction bases: 11. Here the CDR3 DNA reads TGTGCCAGCAGCTCGCACCGGACAGGGGAGATTGCCAAAAACATTCAGTACTTC. It is translated as CASSSHRTGEIAKNIQYF.